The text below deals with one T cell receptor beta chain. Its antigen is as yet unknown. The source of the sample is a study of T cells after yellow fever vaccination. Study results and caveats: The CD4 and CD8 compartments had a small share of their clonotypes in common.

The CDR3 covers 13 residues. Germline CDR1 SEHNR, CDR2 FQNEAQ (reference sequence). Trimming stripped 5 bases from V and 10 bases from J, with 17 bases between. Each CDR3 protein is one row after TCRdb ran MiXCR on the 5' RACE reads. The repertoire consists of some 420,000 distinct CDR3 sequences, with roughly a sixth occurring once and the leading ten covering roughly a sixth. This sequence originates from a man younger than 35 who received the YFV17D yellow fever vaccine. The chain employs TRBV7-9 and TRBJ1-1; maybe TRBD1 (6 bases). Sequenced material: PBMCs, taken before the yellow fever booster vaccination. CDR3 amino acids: CASSPGAGSRAFF. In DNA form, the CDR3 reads TGTGCCAGCAGCCCGGGGGCGGGGAGCCGAGCTTTCTTT.